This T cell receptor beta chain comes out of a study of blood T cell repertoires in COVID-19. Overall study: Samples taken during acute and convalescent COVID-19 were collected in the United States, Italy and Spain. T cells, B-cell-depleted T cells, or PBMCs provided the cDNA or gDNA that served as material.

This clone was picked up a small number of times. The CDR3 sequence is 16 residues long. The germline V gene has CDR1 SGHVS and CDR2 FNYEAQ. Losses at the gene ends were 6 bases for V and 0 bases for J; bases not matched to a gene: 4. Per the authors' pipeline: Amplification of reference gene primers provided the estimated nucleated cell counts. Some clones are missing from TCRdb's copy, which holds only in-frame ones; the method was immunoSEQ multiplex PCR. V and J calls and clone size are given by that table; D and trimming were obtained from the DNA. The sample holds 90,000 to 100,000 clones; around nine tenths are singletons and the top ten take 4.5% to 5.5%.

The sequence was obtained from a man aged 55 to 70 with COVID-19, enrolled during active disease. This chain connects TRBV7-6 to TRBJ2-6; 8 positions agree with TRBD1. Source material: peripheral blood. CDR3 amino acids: CASRLTGGSGANVLTF. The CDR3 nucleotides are TGTGCCAGCAGGTTAACAGGGGGCTCTGGGGCCAACGTCCTGACTTTC.